Following are 5 T cell receptor beta chains from one sample sequenced in a study of blood T cell repertoires in COVID-19 (dated by TCRdb to 2018 to 2020). Receptor libraries were prepared by the immunoSEQ multiplex PCR assay. TCRdb holds this immuneACCESS table with in-frame rearrangements only. Some clones are missing; in checked studies, unresolved V genes explain under half, and the rest has no known cause. A total of more than 110,000 clones appear in this sample, 76% of them only once. The ten largest clones add up to around 4.2% of the sample. Material: peripheral blood. The source is a woman over 75 with active or convalescent COVID-19.

The V and J genes are TRBV7-2 and TRBJ2-7; D perhaps matches TRBD1 (5 bases). CDR3 length: 13 residues. The V gene's germline CDR1 is SGHTA and CDR2 FQGNSA. The V and J ends lost 5 bases and 6 bases respectively, with 14 bases between them. CDR3 loop: CASSRRQTTEQYF. CDR3 coding DNA: TGTGCCAGCAGCCGTAGACAGACAACCGAGCAGTACTTC.

J is TRBJ2-2 and V is TRBV19, with 10 bases fitting TRBD2. The length of the CDR3 is 18 residues. The germline CDR1 and CDR2 sequences are LNHDA and SQIVND (reference sequence). J lost 6 bases, V lost 4 bases, and 14 bases had no gene match. The DNA of the CDR3 is TGTGCCAGTAGTACCCCGATTGGTAGCGGGGGGCTAGCCGGGGAGCTGTTTTTT. Its translation is CASSTPIGSGGLAGELFF.

This rearrangement joins TRBV28 to TRBJ1-6, with D perhaps matching TRBD1 (5 bases). With 6 bases removed from V and 4 bases from J, the gap between germline ends came to 16 bases. Germline values: CDR1 MDHEN, CDR2 SYDVKM. The CDR3 sequence is 16 residues long. This CDR3 reads CASSLGGVIYNSPLHF. The CDR3 DNA is TGTGCCAGCAGCCTGGGGGGGGTTATTTATAATTCACCCCTCCACTTT.

This chain joins TRBV27 and TRBJ2-1; TRBD1 matches 9 bases. From germline, CDR1 is MNHEY and CDR2 SMNVEV (reference sequence). There are 14 residues in the CDR3. Trimming took 6 bases from V and 10 from J; bases not matched to a gene: 10. CDR3 DNA: TGTGCCAGCAGGGTACAGGGGGCGGTGAGCGAGCAGTTCTTC. It codes for CASRVQGAVSEQFF.

V is TRBV18 and J is TRBJ1-4; TRBD1 aligns across 8 bases. In germline, CDR1 is KGHSH, CDR2 LQKENI. CDR3 length: 15 residues. With 3 bases clipped from V and 7 bases from J, the junction kept 7 bases outside the gene matches. This CDR3 reads CASSPDRDVVEKLFF. The CDR3 coding sequence is TGTGCCAGCTCACCGGACAGGGACGTAGTTGAAAAACTGTTTTTT.